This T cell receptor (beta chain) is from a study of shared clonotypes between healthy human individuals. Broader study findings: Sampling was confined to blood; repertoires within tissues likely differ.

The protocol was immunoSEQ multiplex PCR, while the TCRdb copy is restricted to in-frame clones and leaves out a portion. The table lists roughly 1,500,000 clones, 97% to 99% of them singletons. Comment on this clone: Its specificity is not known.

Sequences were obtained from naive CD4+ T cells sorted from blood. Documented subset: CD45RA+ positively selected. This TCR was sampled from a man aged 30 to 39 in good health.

In nucleotides, the CDR3 is TGTGCCATCAGTAGGGGGCTGGCGGGCCAAGAGACCCAGTACTTC. Translating it yields CAISRGLAGQETQYF. The chain uses TRBV10-3 and TRBJ2-5, with 7 bases identical to TRBD1. This CDR3 is built from 15 residues. The germline V gene encodes CDR1 ENHRY and CDR2 SYGVKD. V shed 5 bases and J 1 base; nucleotides not matched to a gene: 7.